This is a list of T cell receptor beta chains from one sample in a study of blood T cell repertoires in COVID-19. Sequencing used immunoSEQ multiplex PCR; TCRdb keeps in-frame clones, though not all of them. The sample includes around 320,000 clones, roughly nine tenths of them seen just once. What was sequenced was peripheral blood. Receptors were obtained from a man younger than 30 with active or convalescent COVID-19. Both conserved end residues are part of each CDR3. D genes are given only for firm matches. Where a row states a size, it is once, few, many or the class of an expanded clone; other rows omit it.

D gene	J gene	clone size	V gene	CDR3 protein	CDR3 DNA
.	TRBJ2-1	.	TRBV12-3/TRBV12-4	CASSWASEQFF	TGTGCCAGCAGTTGGGCATCTGAGCAGTTCTTC
TRBD1	TRBJ2-5	.	TRBV11-3	CASSNRGDETQYF	TGTGCCAGCAGCAACAGGGGTGACGAGACCCAGTACTTC
.	TRBJ2-5	.	TRBV7-2	CASSPWGEETQYF	TGTGCCAGCAGTCCCTGGGGGGAGGAGACCCAGTACTTC
.	TRBJ2-2	.	TRBV23-1	CASSQRRYTGELFF	TGCGCCAGCAGTCAAAGGAGATACACCGGGGAGCTGTTTTTT
TRBD2	TRBJ2-5	.	TRBV2	CASSDIVSGRVKTQYF	TGTGCCAGCAGTGATATAGTTAGCGGGAGAGTAAAGACCCAGTACTTC
.	TRBJ2-1	once	TRBV12-3/TRBV12-4	CASSLGLGEFF	TGTGCCAGCAGTTTAGGGCTAGGGGAGTTCTTC
.	TRBJ2-6	.	TRBV12-3/TRBV12-4	CASRIQGANVLTF	TGTGCCAGCAGAATCCAAGGGGCCAACGTCCTGACTTTC
TRBD1	TRBJ1-1	.	TRBV7-9	CASSWGQLNTEAFF	TGTGCCAGCAGCTGGGGACAGCTAAACACTGAAGCTTTCTTT
.	TRBJ1-6	.	TRBV5-1	CASSLGQTGNSPLHF	TGCGCCAGCAGCTTGGGACAGACCGGTAATTCACCCCTCCACTTT
TRBD1	TRBJ2-1	.	TRBV15	CATSRTRGGPPFNEQFF	TGTGCCACCAGCAGAACAAGAGGGGGCCCCCCGTTCAATGAGCAGTTCTTC
.	TRBJ1-1	.	TRBV6-5	CASSRGQINTEAFF	TGTGCCAGCAGTAGAGGACAGATAAACACTGAAGCTTTCTTT
TRBD1	TRBJ1-6	.	TRBV28	CASSPAGQGIGNSPLHF	TGTGCCAGCAGTCCCGCAGGACAGGGAATCGGTAATTCACCCCTCCACTTT
.	TRBJ2-1	.	TRBV25-1	CASGSVNEQFF	TGTGCCAGCGGGAGCGTAAACGAGCAGTTCTTC
.	TRBJ2-1	.	TRBV5-1	CASSLASGLAEQFF	TGCGCCAGCAGCTTGGCCAGCGGACTGGCTGAGCAGTTCTTC
TRBD2	TRBJ2-3	.	TRBV9	CASSEQAGRGRDTQYF	TGTGCCAGCAGCGAACAAGCCGGGCGGGGGAGAGATACGCAGTATTTT
TRBD1	TRBJ1-4	.	TRBV11-2	CASSPTGGASSKLFF	TGTGCCAGCAGCCCGACAGGGGGCGCATCGTCAAAACTGTTTTTT
.	TRBJ1-3	.	TRBV4-1	CASSQDPQDGNTIYF	TGCGCCAGCAGCCAAGATCCCCAGGATGGAAACACCATATATTTT
TRBD1	TRBJ2-7	.	TRBV6-5	CASSFDRVSSYEQYF	TGTGCCAGCAGTTTTGACAGGGTGAGCTCCTACGAGCAGTACTTC
TRBD1	TRBJ1-1	.	TRBV18	CASSPLQGARVEAFF	TGTGCCAGCTCACCACTTCAGGGGGCCCGGGTTGAAGCTTTCTTT
.	TRBJ1-2	once	TRBV6-5	CASSPGLGGYTF	TGTGCCAGCAGCCCCGGGTTAGGCGGCTACACCTTC
.	TRBJ2-7	.	TRBV9	CASSPRDMSYEQYF	TGTGCCAGCAGCCCTCGGGACATGTCTTACGAGCAGTACTTC